This is a list of T cell receptor beta chains from one sample in a study of blood T cell repertoires in COVID-19. Profiling relied on immunoSEQ multiplex PCR, and the TCRdb table lists in-frame clones only, not all of them. This table holds roughly 100,000 clones, approximately 90% found once. Input material: peripheral blood. The receptors were sampled from a woman in her forties or fifties with COVID-19, enrolled during active disease. The CDR3 runs from the conserved cysteine through the conserved F or W. The D gene is left open where the match is weak. Part of the rows lack a size; the others show once, few, many or a class for expanded clones.

NA	NA	TRBV18	TRBJ2-1	TGTGCCAGCTCACCTACAACGGGGGGCAAAAATGAGCAGTTCTTC	CASSPTTGGKNEQFF
NA	NA	TRBV5-1	TRBJ2-1	TGCGCCAGCGGGCAAGATAGCGGCTCCTACAATGAGCAGTTCTTC	CASGQDSGSYNEQFF
NA	NA	TRBV4-1	TRBJ1-3	TGCGCCAGCAGCCAAGAAGGTTGGGGGGGCACGGCTGGAAACACCATATATTTT	CASSQEGWGGTAGNTIYF
TRBD1	NA	TRBV5-5	TRBJ2-5	TGTGCCAGCAGCTCCCGGACAGGGGGCGGGGAGACCCAGTACTTC	CASSSRTGGGETQYF
NA	once	TRBV7-2	TRBJ1-4	TGTGCCAGCAGCGGGGGGGCAGTAACTAATGAAAAACTGTTTTTT	CASSGGAVTNEKLFF
TRBD1	few	TRBV11-3	TRBJ1-1	TGTGCCAGCAGCAGCAGGGGGCGAGGCACTGAAGCTTTCTTT	CASSSRGRGTEAFF
NA	NA	TRBV5-1	TRBJ2-1	TGCGCCAGCAGCTTGGAATCAGGTCCATATGAGCAGTTCTTC	CASSLESGPYEQFF
TRBD1	NA	TRBV28	TRBJ2-7	TGTGCCAGCAGACCAACCGGGACAGGGATCCACGAGCAGTACTTC	CASRPTGTGIHEQYF
TRBD2	NA	TRBV7-2	TRBJ2-7	TGTGCCAGCAGCTTACAAGCGGGGGTGAGATCCTACGAGCAGTACTTC	CASSLQAGVRSYEQYF
NA	NA	TRBV5-5	TRBJ1-6	TGTGCCAGCAGCTTGGTGGGGGGCTATAATTCACCCCTCCACTTT	CASSLVGGYNSPLHF
TRBD1	NA	TRBV3-1/TRBV3-2	TRBJ2-7	TGTGCCAGCAGCCAAGATGAGGGGGCGTTTTACGAGCAGTACTTC	CASSQDEGAFYEQYF
TRBD1	NA	TRBV24-1	TRBJ1-2	TGTGCCACCAGTGACCGTCGGGACAGGGGGCCCTCCCCCTATGGCTACACCTTC	CATSDRRDRGPSPYGYTF
NA	NA	TRBV15	TRBJ2-3	TGTGCCACCAGCAGCAGACTGACTAGCACAGATACGCAGTATTTT	CATSSRLTSTDTQYF
NA	few	TRBV6-5	TRBJ2-1	TGTGCCAGCAGCCACGGAGACTCCTACAATGAGCAGTTCTTC	CASSHGDSYNEQFF
NA	NA	TRBV11-2	TRBJ1-2	TGTGCCAGCAGCCAGGAAAGTCTGGTAGGCGGCTACACCTTC	CASSQESLVGGYTF
TRBD1	once	TRBV2	TRBJ1-4	TGTGCCATCCTACAGGGGATTAAGGCAACTAATGAAAAACTGTTTTTT	CAILQGIKATNEKLFF
NA	NA	TRBV6-6	TRBJ2-7	TGTGCCAGCAGTTACTTGACGAGCGGCGAGCAGTACTTC	CASSYLTSGEQYF
TRBD1	NA	TRBV5-1	TRBJ2-5	TGCGCCAGCAGGCCCTGGGACAGGGGCCTTCAGACCCAGTACTTC	CASRPWDRGLQTQYF
NA	NA	TRBV12-1	TRBJ1-6	TGTGCCAGCAGCTTACGGGTCTCTTATGGGAATTCACCCCTCCACTTT	CASSLRVSYGNSPLHF
TRBD1	NA	TRBV18	TRBJ2-2	TGTGCCAGCTCACCACCGGGACAGCTAAACACCGGGGAGCTGTTTTTT	CASSPPGQLNTGELFF
TRBD2	NA	TRBV5-1	TRBJ2-5	TGCGCCAGCAGCTTGGGTAGCGGGGGACGGGATTTGGAGACCCAGTACTTC	CASSLGSGGRDLETQYF
NA	NA	TRBV11-2	TRBJ1-5	TGTGCCAGCAGCTTAGAACCGGATCAGCCCCAGCATTTT	CASSLEPDQPQHF
TRBD1	NA	TRBV11-3	TRBJ2-1	TGTGCCAGCAGCCCGACAGGGTCCTACAATGAGCAGTTCTTC	CASSPTGSYNEQFF
NA	NA	TRBV18	TRBJ2-2	TGTGCCAGCTCACCACCAGGGGGTCAGAACACCGGGGAGCTGTTTTTT	CASSPPGGQNTGELFF
NA	NA	TRBV7-6	TRBJ1-5	TGTGCCAGCAGTTTTAACAGGGATGTAGGTCAGCCCCAGCATTTT	CASSFNRDVGQPQHF
NA	NA	TRBV28	TRBJ1-6	TGTGCCAGCAGTCCGGGGGACCGCTATTCACCCCTCCACTTT	CASSPGDRYSPLHF
TRBD2	NA	TRBV5-6	TRBJ2-3	TGTGCCAGCAGCTTGGCTAGCGGGGCGATCACAGATACGCAGTATTTT	CASSLASGAITDTQYF
NA	once	TRBV12-5	TRBJ2-7	TGTGCTAGTGGTTTGGGGCCTTACTACGAGCAGTACTTC	CASGLGPYYEQYF
NA	once	TRBV7-9	TRBJ1-6	TGTGCCAGCAGCTTAGTTATCGGGTCGTCTAATTCACCCCTCCACTTT	CASSLVIGSSNSPLHF
TRBD1	NA	TRBV5-1	TRBJ1-2	TGCGCCAGCAGCCGGGGACAGGTCGATGGCTACACCTTC	CASSRGQVDGYTF
NA	NA	TRBV3-1/TRBV3-2	TRBJ1-3	TGTGCCAGCAGACTGTCCTCTGGAAACACCATATATTTT	CASRLSSGNTIYF